The 28 T cell receptor beta chains below all came from one sample that was sequenced in a study of T-cell reconstitution after alpha-beta-depleted transplantation in children. Unique molecular identifiers were built into the TCRbeta library. TCRdb processed the PCR reads anew with MiXCR; each CDR3 protein has one entry. The sample has some 600,000 distinct CDR3 sequences; about an eighth are singletons. This specimen was PBMCs, mostly from graft donor cells, taken 360 days after TCRalphabeta/CD19-depleted stem cell transplant. Receptors were obtained from a male patient between 10 and 17 years old who had a stem cell transplant for acute myeloid leukemia, so the T cells may come from the graft donor.

The rearrangement links TRBV27 to TRBJ2-5; possible D gene TRBD2, 6 bases. The CDR3 is 18 residues long. Germline V gene sequence: CDR1 MNHEY, CDR2 SMNVEV (reference sequence). The V and J ends lost 5 bases and 3 bases respectively, with 25 bases between them. The CDR3 DNA is TGTGCCAGCAGTACCTCCAGTCTTCCGGTGGCGGGAAAAGAGACCCAGTACTTC. Its translation: CASSTSSLPVAGKETQYF.

This clonotype was seen at least ten times. The chain combines TRBV28 with TRBJ1-5, with 10 positions matching TRBD1. The germline V gene has CDR1 MDHEN and CDR2 SYDVKM. V dropped 7 bases and J dropped 7; count of bases not matched to a gene: 13. This CDR3 comprises 16 residues. The CDR3 loop is CASIEKTGGIGQPQHF. CDR3 nucleotides: TGTGCCAGCATTGAAAAGACAGGGGGCATCGGACAGCCCCAGCATTTT.

This clonotype occurred a few times. The chain carries TRBV20-1 and TRBJ2-7; 13 bases agree with TRBD2. Germline CDR1 reads DFQATT; CDR2 reads SNEGSKA (reference sequence). This CDR3 spans 16 amino acids. The junction had 9 bases not matched to a gene; V was cut back by 1 base and J by 6 bases. Here the CDR3 DNA reads TGCAGTGCTAGAGCTTTGACTAGCGGGAGGTATGGCGAGCAGTACTTC. This sequence encodes CSARALTSGRYGEQYF.

This clonotype was detected ten times or more. The chain carries TRBV6-6 and TRBJ1-3, with D uncertain. CDR3 length: 12 residues. Looked up from germline, CDR1 is MNHNY and CDR2 is SVGAGI (reference sequence). V lost 7 bases to trimming and J lost 0 bases, with 4 bases between them. CDR3 residues: CASTLSGNTIYF. The CDR3 region has the DNA TGTGCCAGCACCCTCTCTGGAAACACCATATATTTT.

This clonotype came up once. The V call is TRBV29-1, the J call TRBJ2-1; 12 nucleotides align to TRBD2. The CDR3 has 13 residues. The germline CDR1 and CDR2 sequences are SQVTM and ANQGSEA. The V gene end was trimmed by 7 bases and the J gene end by 7 bases; junction bases not matched to a gene: 5. CDR3 sequence (DNA): TGCAGCGGTGCTAGCGGGAGGGGTAATGAGCAGTTCTTC. Encoded protein: CSGASGRGNEQFF.

This chain links TRBV12-3 or TRBV12-4 with TRBJ1-1; D remains unclear. With 0 bases removed from V and 0 bases from J, the gap between germline ends came to 8 bases. This CDR3 has 15 amino acids. Here the CDR3 reads CASSLALSVNTEAFF. The DNA for the CDR3 is TGTGCCAGCAGTTTAGCGCTAAGTGTGAACACTGAAGCTTTCTTT.

This clonotype was picked up a small number of times. The chain combines TRBV5-1 with TRBJ2-3; D perhaps matches TRBD1 (5 bases). CDR1 SGHRS and CDR2 YFSETQ come from the germline V gene. Trimming left V 2 bases short and J 0 bases short, with 10 bases between. There are 15 residues in the CDR3. CDR3 loop: CASSFRATSTDTQYF. The DNA for the CDR3 is TGCGCCAGCAGCTTCAGGGCAACTAGCACAGATACGCAGTATTTT.

This clonotype was picked up a small number of times. This chain uses TRBV3-1 with TRBJ2-7; 7 bases match TRBD2. Per the germline V gene, CDR1 is LGHDT and CDR2 is YNNKEL (reference sequence). J was trimmed by 6 bases and V by 1 base; bases with no gene match: 9. This CDR3 spans 15 amino acids. CDR3 coding DNA: TGTGCCAGCAGCCAAGTAAAGGGAGGGCCCATCGAGCAGTACTTC. Translated: CASSQVKGGPIEQYF.

This clonotype was recorded a few times. The CDR3 bases are TGTGCCAGCAGTGCCTCGGGACACCCCTACGAGCAGTACTTC. Encoded protein: CASSASGHPYEQYF. The chain links TRBV27 to TRBJ2-7, with D maybe TRBD1 (6 bases). The CDR3 is 14 residues long. The ends were cut back, 5 bases at V and 2 bases at J, with 13 bases in the middle. Germline lookup yields CDR1 MNHEY and CDR2 SMNVEV (reference sequence).

This clonotype was recorded many times. The rearrangement joins TRBV4-3 to TRBJ2-1; D unclear. V was trimmed by 3 bases and J by 3 bases, leaving 12 bases between them. CDR1 and CDR2 from the germline V gene are LGHNA and YSLEER. The CDR3 is 15 amino acids. The CDR3 coding sequence is TGCGCCAGCAGCCAGCCTGGCAGCTACTACAATGAGCAGTTCTTC. Amino acid sequence: CASSQPGSYYNEQFF.

The DNA of the CDR3 is TGTGCCACCAGCAGAGATACATTGACTGAAGCTTTCTTT. Protein: CATSRDTLTEAFF. The chain employs TRBV15 and TRBJ1-1; D not resolved. The germline V gene encodes CDR1 LNHNV and CDR2 YYDKDF (reference sequence). Trimming took 0 bases from V and 5 from J, leaving 7 bases between them. The CDR3 has 13 residues.

This clonotype was detected only a few times. CDR3 in DNA: TGTGCCAGCAGCTTAGGACAGGGCACTAGCTCCTACGAGCAGTACTTC. This translates into CASSLGQGTSSYEQYF. The V and J genes are TRBV7-6 and TRBJ2-7, with TRBD1 identical over 7 bases. Trimming took 1 base from V and 0 from J; bases not matched to a gene: 6. The CDR3 is 16 amino acids. Germline V gene lookup returns CDR1 SGHVS and CDR2 FNYEAQ.

J is TRBJ2-7 and V is TRBV4-3; a weak D match, TRBD1 (6 bases). V shed 0 bases and J shed 5 bases, with 14 bases lying between them. This CDR3 has 15 amino acids. Per germline, CDR1 LGHNA and CDR2 YSLEER. The CDR3 coding sequence is TGCGCCAGCAGCCAAGATGGCCGGGACACAAACGAGCAGTACTTC. Translating it yields CASSQDGRDTNEQYF.

CDR3 coding DNA: TGTGCCAGCAGTTACTCAGGGCTAGTAGTGAGGGAGACCCAGTACTTC. Translation: CASSYSGLVVRETQYF. The chain uses TRBV6-5 and TRBJ2-5; D not certain. V gave up 0 bases and J gave up 5 bases, with 16 bases separating them. CDR1 and CDR2 (germline): MNHEY, SVGAGI. The CDR3 contains 16 residues.

This clonotype appeared a few times. V is TRBV13 and J is TRBJ2-7, with D tentatively TRBD1 (5 bases). The germline CDR1 and CDR2 sequences are PRHDT and FYEKMQ (reference sequence). V lost 4 bases and J lost 3, with 13 bases in between. The length of the CDR3 is 14 residues. CDR3 residues: CASSSRGAIYEQYF. In nucleotides, the CDR3 is TGTGCCAGCAGCTCCCGTGGGGCCATCTACGAGCAGTACTTC.

This clonotype was seen a handful of times. The V call is TRBV7-9, the J call TRBJ2-1; D is perhaps TRBD2 (6 bases). V dropped 0 bases and J dropped 6 bases, with 15 bases sitting between them. The CDR3 sequence is 16 residues long. Germline V lookup: CDR1 SEHNR, CDR2 FQNEAQ (reference sequence). The CDR3 coding sequence is TGTGCCAGCAGCTTAGCTAGCGGTTTCTACCCCAATGAGCAGTTCTTC. Its protein is CASSLASGFYPNEQFF.

This clonotype was seen ten or more times. The chain joins TRBV7-9 to TRBJ2-1, with 10 bases aligning to TRBD2. Germline CDR1 and CDR2: SEHNR and FQNEAQ (reference sequence). With V trimmed by 1 base and J by 9 bases, 6 bases remained unmatched. The CDR3 sequence is 15 residues long. This CDR3 is CASSLDLAGVSEQFF. In DNA form, the CDR3 reads TGTGCCAGCAGCTTAGACCTAGCGGGAGTAAGTGAGCAGTTCTTC.

In its sample, this clonotype was seen a few times. The rearrangement links TRBV2 to TRBJ2-7, with D perhaps TRBD2 (6 bases). Germline loops: CDR1 SNHLY, CDR2 FYNNEI. This CDR3 is built from 14 residues. The V gene lost 7 bases and the J gene lost 0 bases, with 13 bases spanning the gap. CDR3 sequence: CASMGGRSSYEQYF. The CDR3 DNA is TGTGCCAGCATGGGGGGACGGAGCTCCTACGAGCAGTACTTC.

This clonotype was counted only a few times. The J gene is TRBJ2-2, the V gene TRBV6-2 or TRBV6-3; TRBD1 is a possible D gene (5 bases). CDR1 MNHEY and CDR2 SVGEGT come from the germline V gene. V lost 6 bases to trimming and J lost 4 bases, with 15 bases between them. The CDR3 is 15 residues long. CDR3 nucleotide sequence: TGTGCCAGCAGCCGTCGATGGGGCAGCACCGGGGAGCTGTTTTTT. Its protein is CASSRRWGSTGELFF.

The chain carries TRBV7-3 and TRBJ2-3; D is undetermined. Germline values: CDR1 SGHTA, CDR2 FQGTGA. This CDR3 has 16 residues. Trimming left V 2 bases short and J 1 base short, with 13 bases between. CDR3 loop: CASSLYEATGTDTQYF. CDR3 nucleotide sequence: TGTGCCAGCAGCTTATATGAGGCGACGGGCACAGATACGCAGTATTTT.

The gene calls are TRBV29-1 and TRBJ2-7; possibly TRBD1 for D (6 bases). This CDR3 has 14 residues. V was trimmed by 4 bases and J by 6 bases, leaving 19 bases between them. Germline V lookup: CDR1 SQVTM, CDR2 ANQGSEA. The CDR3 nucleotides read TGCAGCGTTGGGGGTGACGGGACACCCCTCGAGCAGTACGTC. Its protein product is CSVGGDGTPLEQYV.

This clonotype was detected many times. The chain links TRBV12-3 or TRBV12-4 to TRBJ2-5; D may match TRBD1 or TRBD2 (5 bases each). The V and J ends lost 3 bases and 0 bases respectively, with 8 bases between them. This CDR3 spans 14 amino acids. The CDR3 nucleotides are TGTGCCAGCAGTTTCGGGACGGACCAAGAGACCCAGTACTTC. This codes for CASSFGTDQETQYF.

The chain has TRBV10-3 and TRBJ2-7; the D is unclear. Germline assignment: CDR1 ENHRY and CDR2 SYGVKD. V was pared by 0 bases and J by 0 bases, with 6 bases between. This CDR3 region has 14 residues. Written as DNA, the CDR3 is TGTGCCATCAGTGAGTCGGGCAGCTCCTACGAGCAGTACTTC. This translates into CAISESGSSYEQYF.

This clonotype was counted a few times. The chain combines TRBV12-3 or TRBV12-4 with TRBJ1-2, with D perhaps TRBD1 (5 bases). CDR3 length: 12 residues. Trimming took 10 bases from V and 5 from J, leaving 14 bases between them. CDR3 DNA: TGTGCCACAGGGACCGAGCGGTATGGCTACACCTTC. Translation gives CATGTERYGYTF.

This clonotype was seen many times. The chain joins TRBV14 to TRBJ2-1, with 7 bases matching TRBD2. The germline CDR1 and CDR2 sequences are SGHDN and FVKESK. V trimming: 3 bases; J trimming: 7 bases; junction bases outside the gene matches: 15. The CDR3 sequence is 17 residues long. The CDR3 DNA reads TGTGCCAGCAGCCATAGAATGGGACGTAGCGGGTTGAATGAGCAGTTCTTC. Residues: CASSHRMGRSGLNEQFF.

The chain recombines TRBV7-3 with TRBJ2-7; 7 nucleotides line up with TRBD1. This CDR3 comprises 13 residues. V lost 4 bases and J lost 4; bases outside the gene matches: 4. Per the germline V gene, CDR1 is SGHTA and CDR2 is FQGTGA. The CDR3 here is CASSSSQGYEQYF. The CDR3 coding sequence is TGTGCCAGCAGCTCTTCACAGGGGTACGAGCAGTACTTC.

In this sample, this clonotype turned up a few times. The gene calls are TRBV30 and TRBJ1-1; 8 bases map to TRBD1. The ends lost 2 bases at V and 7 bases at J; junction bases unmatched: 15. Per germline, CDR1 GTSNPN and CDR2 SVGIG (reference sequence). This CDR3 comprises 16 residues. The CDR3: CAWSQTGTGGGFEAFF. The CDR3 coding sequence is TGTGCCTGGAGTCAAACCGGGACAGGAGGTGGATTTGAAGCTTTCTTT.

This clonotype was observed a handful of times. This chain connects TRBV7-9 to TRBJ1-1; D ambiguous. In germline, CDR1 is SEHNR, CDR2 FQNEAQ (reference sequence). The CDR3 is made up of 14 amino acids. Trimming left V 4 bases short and J 6 bases short, with 15 bases between. The CDR3 here is CASSSPTLSPEAFF. The CDR3 DNA reads as TGTGCCAGCAGCTCCCCCACCCTAAGCCCTGAAGCTTTCTTT. Combining the CDR3 with reference TRBV7-9 and TRBJ1-1 gives the whole variable domain DTGVSQNPRHKITKRGQNVTFRCDPISEHNRLYWYRQTLGQGPEFLTYFQNEAQLEKSRLLSDRFSAERPKGSFSTLEIQRTEQGDSAMYLCASSSPTLSPEAFFGQGTRLTVV.